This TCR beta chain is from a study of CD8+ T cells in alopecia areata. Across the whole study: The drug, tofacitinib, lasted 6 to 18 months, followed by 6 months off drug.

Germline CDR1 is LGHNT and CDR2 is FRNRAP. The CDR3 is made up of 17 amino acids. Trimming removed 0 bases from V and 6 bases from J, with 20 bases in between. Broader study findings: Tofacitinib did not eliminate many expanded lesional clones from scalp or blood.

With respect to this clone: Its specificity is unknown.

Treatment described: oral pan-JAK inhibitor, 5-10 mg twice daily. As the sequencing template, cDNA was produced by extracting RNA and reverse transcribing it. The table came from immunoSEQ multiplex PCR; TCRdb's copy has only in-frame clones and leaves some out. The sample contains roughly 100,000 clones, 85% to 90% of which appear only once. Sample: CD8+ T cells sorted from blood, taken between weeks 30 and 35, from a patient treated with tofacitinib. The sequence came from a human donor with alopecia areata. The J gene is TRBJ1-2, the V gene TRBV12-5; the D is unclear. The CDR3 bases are TGTGCTAGTGGTTTGGTACTATTAGGCAGGAGGTTGAATGGCTACACCTTC. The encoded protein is CASGLVLLGRRLNGYTF.